The following is a T cell receptor beta chain sequence with its context. This clonotype was counted ten times or more. The antigen it recognizes is unknown. Per-base qualities were not stored, and no clone one base away is much larger. This record belongs to a study of T cell repertoires in cytomegalovirus infection (dated by TCRdb to the late 2010s). About the full investigation: The peptide stimulations were aimed at well-studied HLA-B-restricted epitopes as well as recently identified HLA-C-restricted CMV epitopes, whose presentation resists viral immunomodulation. Because public TCR beta signatures pointed to carriage of CMV infection together with the matching HLA type, the HLA type of each donor mattered for the analysis. What the work shows at the level of the full study, not this receptor alone: The ex vivo response was dominated by HLA-C-restricted CMV-specific TCR beta clonotypes, which also provided the single most frequent clonotype in two of eight donors. Carriers of CMV infection plus the relevant HLA type were discriminated by the cumulative frequency of public TCR beta family members in the study cohort and in an independent roughly 380-donor cohort.

The treatment or condition label for this specimen denotes: in vitro stimulation with specific CMV peptide epitopes to enrich CMV-specific T cells. TCRdb names Illumina HiSeq 1500 as the instrument used. Through fastp at Q25 and MiXCR, TCRdb rebuilt clones from the public reads, retaining in-frame beta chains. Entries that share a CDR3 protein sequence are merged under the most common genes and DNA. This sample comprises under 150,000 distinct CDR3 sequences, 30% to 35% of them detected only once. Around two fifths of the sample is in the top ten clones. The sequence was collected from a human donor in good health (CMV status not recorded). Some clones in this sample may be carry-over from other donors' samples. Material: CD8+ T cells from cultured PBMCs, obtained from culture after CMV antigen stimulation.

The CDR3 here reads CASSSQGPGETQYF. The sequenced DNA is TGCGCCAGCAGCTCTCAGGGACCGGGGGAGACCCAGTACTTC. Recombination connected TRBV5-1 to TRBJ2-5; the D gene is possibly TRBD1 or TRBD2, each agreeing over 5 bases. The cysteine opens and the phenylalanine closes a CDR3 of 14 amino acids. The sequence is cut down to CDR3 DNA, 42 bases in frame from base 1. V lost 3 bases and J lost 5 bases; the stretch between them is 14 bases long. The germline V gene provides CDR1 SGHRS and CDR2 YFSETQ.